The 20 T cell receptor beta chains presented below share a single source sample, sequenced in a study of control samples from healthy donors and cancer patients. Using immunoSEQ multiplex PCR, the repertoire was profiled, and TCRdb retains in-frame clones only, with some absent. The sample holds about 160,000 clones, less than 95% seen once. What was sequenced was PBMCs. These TCRs come from a man in his 60s with colorectal cancer.

This chain links TRBV5-1 with TRBJ1-1; 10 nucleotides line up with TRBD1. J gave up 4 bases and V 4 bases, and 7 bases lay outside the gene matches. The germline V gene encodes CDR1 SGHRS and CDR2 YFSETQ. The CDR3 is 15 residues long. The CDR3 sequence: CASSPGTGETTEAFF. The CDR3 coding sequence is TGCGCCAGCAGCCCGGGGACAGGGGAGACCACTGAAGCTTTCTTT.

This chain connects TRBV15 to TRBJ2-2, with D unresolved. Germline V lookup: CDR1 LNHNV, CDR2 YYDKDF (reference sequence). The CDR3 is made up of 17 amino acids. V dropped 0 bases and J dropped 0 bases, with 11 bases sitting between them. This CDR3 is CATSRDWMSANTGELFF. DNA of the CDR3: TGTGCCACCAGCAGAGATTGGATGAGCGCGAACACCGGGGAGCTGTTTTTT. Full variable domain (remainder filled in from reference TRBV15 and TRBJ2-2): DAMVIQNPRYQVTQFGKPVTLSCSQTLNHNVMYWYQQKSSQAPKLLFHYYDKDFNNEADTPDNFQSRRPNTSFCFLDIRSPGLGDTAMYLCATSRDWMSANTGELFFGEGSRLTVL.

The chain carries TRBV6-6 and TRBJ1-2, with D tentatively TRBD1 (6 bases). The CDR3 runs to 14 residues. V lost 4 bases and J 2 bases, leaving 11 bases between the germline ends. Germline V gene data show CDR1 as MNHNY and CDR2 as SVGAGI (reference sequence). CDR3 DNA: TGTGCCAGCAGTTTGGGGGCGTTAAACTATGGCTACACCTTC. It is translated as CASSLGALNYGYTF.

V gene TRBV6-5 combines with J gene TRBJ2-5, with 7 nucleotides matching TRBD1. J gave up 5 bases and V 5 bases, and 11 bases lay outside the gene matches. The CDR3 has 15 residues. Looked up from germline, CDR1 is MNHEY and CDR2 is SVGAGI. CDR3 sequence (DNA): TGTGCCAGCAGTCGCCACCGGACAGGTTGGGAGACCCAGTACTTC. As protein: CASSRHRTGWETQYF.

Only a few counts were recorded for this clone. The chain links TRBV6-2 or TRBV6-3 to TRBJ1-6; D is undetermined. Deletions cut 2 bases from V and 7 bases from J, with 12 bases between. This CDR3 has 15 amino acids. Germline CDR1 is MNHEY and CDR2 is SVGEGT. This CDR3 reads CASSYASGHNSPLHF. The DNA of the CDR3 is TGTGCCAGCAGTTACGCATCAGGTCACAATTCACCCCTCCACTTT.

The chain carries TRBV9 and TRBJ1-5; TRBD1 is a possible D gene (5 bases). The CDR3 loop spans 15 amino acids. Germline lookup yields CDR1 SGDLS and CDR2 YYNGEE. Trimming took 0 bases from V and 4 from J, leaving 11 bases between them. The CDR3 reads CASSVGPGQNQPQHF. CDR3 nucleotides: TGTGCCAGCAGCGTAGGGCCAGGGCAGAATCAGCCCCAGCATTTT.

The chain joins TRBV7-2 to TRBJ2-1; D gene uncertain. The CDR3 runs 16 residues. Germline V CDR1 and CDR2: SGHTA, FQGNSA. V lost 5 bases, J lost 0 bases, and 14 bases lay in between. The CDR3 region has the DNA TGTGCCAGCAGCACCCCCGGACCGTCCTCCTACAATGAGCAGTTCTTC. It specifies CASSTPGPSSYNEQFF. Using reference TRBV7-2 and TRBJ2-1 for the parts outside the CDR3, the full variable domain is GAGVSQSPSNKVTEKGKDVELRCDPISGHTALYWYRQSLGQGLEFLIYFQGNSAPDKSGLPSDRFSAERTGGSVSTLTIQRTQQEDSAVYLCASSTPGPSSYNEQFFGPGTRLTVL.

The chain has TRBV27 and TRBJ1-5; D is undetermined. The ends were cut back, 2 bases at V and 0 bases at J, with 8 bases in the middle. CDR1 MNHEY and CDR2 SMNVEV come from the germline V gene (reference sequence). The CDR3 extends over 15 amino acids. The CDR3, as DNA: TGTGCCAGCAGTTTAACCGGAGTTAGCAATCAGCCCCAGCATTTT. Translating gives CASSLTGVSNQPQHF.

CDR3 sequence: CASSGAQGRSGYTF. CDR3 bases: TGTGCCAGCAGTGGGGCACAGGGGAGGAGCGGCTACACCTTC. The chain recombines TRBV25-1 with TRBJ1-2, with 7 bases lining up with TRBD1. The germline V gene encodes CDR1 MGHDK and CDR2 SYGVNS. This CDR3 has 14 amino acids. Losses at the gene ends were 4 bases for V and 8 bases for J; bases not matched to a gene: 10.

This clone was picked up one time. The chain links TRBV4-2 to TRBJ2-2; no reliable D call. The V gene's germline CDR1 is LGHNA and CDR2 YNFKEQ. This CDR3 has 13 amino acids. Trimming pared 4 bases from V and 5 bases from J, leaving 8 bases between. The CDR3 here is CASSLYITGELFF. CDR3 nucleotide sequence: TGTGCCAGCAGCCTTTACATTACCGGGGAGCTGTTTTTT.

The chain is built from TRBV5-3 and TRBJ2-3; D possibly uses TRBD1 or TRBD2 (7 bases each). TRBV5-3 is placed among ORFs of uncertain function. V lost 1 base, J lost 5 bases, and 17 bases lay in between. This CDR3 contains 16 residues. This chain's CDR3 is CARSLRGRGGLDTQYF. The CDR3, as DNA: TGTGCCAGAAGCTTGCGTGGCAGGGGGGGCCTAGATACGCAGTATTTT.

The chain uses TRBV5-1 and TRBJ1-6; 9 nucleotides match TRBD1. V was pared by 1 base and J by 10 bases, with 6 bases of the junction left unmatched. Germline CDR1 reads SGHRS; CDR2 reads YFSETQ. There are 15 residues in the CDR3. The CDR3 here is CASSLQQGARSPLHF. The CDR3 DNA reads TGCGCCAGCAGCTTGCAACAGGGGGCACGCTCACCCCTCCACTTT. The whole variable domain, remainder taken from reference TRBV5-1 and TRBJ1-6, is KAGVTQTPRYLIKTRGQQVTLSCSPISGHRSVSWYQQTPGQGLQFLFEYFSETQRNKGNFPGRFSGRQFSNSRSEMNVSTLELGDSALYLCASSLQQGARSPLHFGNGTRLTVT.

This sequence joins TRBV7-2 and TRBJ2-7; 9 positions match TRBD1. This CDR3 spans 18 amino acids. Germline CDR1 and CDR2: SGHTA and FQGNSA. Trimming at V came to 8 bases and at J to 3 bases, leaving 20 bases not matched to a gene. The CDR3 reads CASALDFGAGTGRYEQYF. The CDR3 DNA follows: TGTGCCAGCGCACTCGACTTTGGTGCAGGGACAGGGCGCTACGAGCAGTACTTC.

DNA of the CDR3: TGTGCCAGCAGCCACAGTCGACGGACGCAGTATTTT. Translation: CASSHSRRTQYF. The chain links TRBV3-1 (or the pseudogene TRBV3-2) to TRBJ2-3; D gene uncertain. V lost 3 bases and J 9 bases, leaving 10 bases between the germline ends. CDR3 size: 12 residues. Germline lookup yields CDR1 LGHDT and CDR2 YNNKEL (reference sequence).

The chain employs TRBV10-3 and TRBJ2-7, with D perhaps matching TRBD1 (6 bases). The CDR3 runs to 13 residues. Looked up from germline, CDR1 is ENHRY and CDR2 is SYGVKD. V lost 3 bases, J lost 6 bases, and 12 bases lay in between. The DNA for the CDR3 is TGTGCCATCAGTGATCAGGGGTCAGGCGAGCAGTACTTC. Translated: CAISDQGSGEQYF.

The chain joins TRBV3-1 (or the pseudogene TRBV3-2) to TRBJ1-1, with TRBD1 matching 7 bases. The CDR3 is 17 amino acids. Germline V gene lookup returns CDR1 LGHDT and CDR2 YNNKEL (reference sequence). With V trimmed by 4 bases and J by 1 base, 12 bases remained unmatched. CDR3 coding DNA: TGTGCCAGCAGCCTCCACTGGACCGGGACAGCGAACACTGAAGCTTTCTTT. Translation: CASSLHWTGTANTEAFF.

The chain combines TRBV13 with TRBJ2-6; the D gene is possibly TRBD2 (7 bases). Germline CDR1 PRHDT, CDR2 FYEKMQ (reference sequence). V was shortened by 4 bases and J by 3 bases, with 16 bases between the two germline ends. This CDR3 region has 17 residues. The CDR3 sequence is CASSSFWGGHGANVLTF. CDR3 coding DNA: TGTGCCAGCAGCTCCTTTTGGGGGGGCCATGGGGCCAACGTCCTGACTTTC.

V is TRBV25-1 and J is TRBJ2-2, with D possibly matching TRBD1 (6 bases). Trimming shortened V by 3 bases and J by 6 bases, and 11 bases separated the two germline ends. The length of the CDR3 is 14 residues. The V gene's germline CDR1 is MGHDK and CDR2 SYGVNS. CDR3 region: CASSDTYRAGELFF. The CDR3 DNA reads TGTGCCAGCAGTGACACCTACAGGGCCGGGGAGCTGTTTTTT. Filled out from reference TRBV25-1 and TRBJ2-2, the complete variable domain reads EADIYQTPRYLVIGTGKKITLECSQTMGHDKMYWYQQDPGMELHLIHYSYGVNSTEKGDLSSESTVSRIRTEHFPLTLESARPSHTSQYLCASSDTYRAGELFFGEGSRLTVL.

In DNA form, the CDR3 reads TGTGCCAGCAGCCTCCAATGGGGGGGCCGTGAGACCCAGTACTTC. Residues: CASSLQWGGRETQYF. The chain links TRBV11-2 to TRBJ2-5; D may be TRBD2 (7 bases). Germline V gene lookup returns CDR1 SGHAT and CDR2 FQNNGV. This CDR3 is 15 amino acids long. V lost 5 bases to trimming and J lost 5 bases, with 18 bases between them.

The chain recombines TRBV30 with TRBJ2-3, with D possibly TRBD2 on 5 matching bases. Germline CDR1 GTSNPN, CDR2 SVGIG (reference sequence). The V gene lost 5 bases and the J gene lost 6 bases, with 12 bases spanning the gap. CDR3 size: 12 residues. This CDR3 is CAWAGTLDTQYF. The CDR3 coding sequence is TGTGCCTGGGCGGGTACATTGGATACGCAGTATTTT.